One and the same sample provided the 29 T cell receptor beta chains below, sequenced in a study of T cells in Graves' hyperthyroidism and ophthalmopathy. Researchers took RNA transcripts and amplified the TCR beta CDR3 regions from them. The study used the HTBI primer set for a first-round RT-PCR of the TCR CDR3. From the multiplex PCR reads, TCRdb called clonotypes with MiXCR, one entry per CDR3 protein. Here the sample spans approximately 600,000 distinct CDR3 sequences, 15% to 20% being singletons. Specimen: blood. The receptors here all came from a woman in her thirties with Graves' hyperthyroidism.

This clonotype was found many times. The chain joins TRBV7-9 to TRBJ2-5; D uncertain. Germline-derived CDR1 and CDR2 are SEHNR and FQNEAQ (reference sequence). V was shortened by 1 base and J by 4 bases, with 13 bases between the two germline ends. CDR3 size: 15 residues. CDR3 region: CASSLGPLGLETQYF. The DNA for the CDR3 is TGTGCCAGCAGCTTAGGACCGCTAGGGCTAGAGACCCAGTACTTC.

This clonotype appeared many times. The rearrangement uses TRBV28 and TRBJ2-7, with D perhaps given as TRBD1 or TRBD2 (5 bases each). V was pared by 3 bases and J by 6 bases, with 18 bases between. CDR1 and CDR2 from the germline V gene are MDHEN and SYDVKM. The CDR3 consists of 15 residues. In nucleotides, the CDR3 is TGTGCCAGCAGTTTCTGGGGCTCTCGAGGGGCCGAGCAGTACTTC. Amino acids: CASSFWGSRGAEQYF.

The chain couples TRBV20-1 to TRBJ1-2; no reliable D call. The length of the CDR3 is 12 residues. V lost 2 bases, J lost 6 bases, and 10 bases lay in between. CDR1 and CDR2 (germline): DFQATT, SNEGSKA (reference sequence). The CDR3 DNA reads as TGCAGTGCTAGAAGCGGCCGTGATGGCTACACCTTC. As protein: CSARSGRDGYTF.

The chain has TRBV6-5 and TRBJ1-4; a weak D match, TRBD1 (6 bases). This CDR3 has 19 residues. V was pared by 1 base and J by 2 bases, with 20 bases between. Germline V gene sequence: CDR1 MNHEY, CDR2 SVGAGI. This CDR3 reads CASSYYSPVGGPTNEKLFF. The CDR3 nucleotides are TGTGCCAGCAGTTACTACTCCCCAGTGGGGGGGCCGACTAATGAAAAACTGTTTTTT.

This clonotype was seen many times. The chain couples TRBV29-1 to TRBJ2-3; 9 nucleotides line up with TRBD2. V shed 4 bases, J shed 5 bases, and the junction held 10 bases outside the gene matches. This CDR3 has 15 amino acids. CDR1 and CDR2 (germline): SQVTM, ANQGSEA. The CDR3 coding sequence is TGCAGCGTTGCGGGCGGGAGGGCCGAGCGAGATACGCAGTATTTT. This encodes CSVAGGRAERDTQYF.

V is TRBV5-4 and J is TRBJ1-6; 7 bases are shared with TRBD1. The ends lost 4 bases at V and 9 bases at J; junction bases unmatched: 13. This CDR3 contains 16 residues. Germline CDR1 SGHNT, CDR2 YYREEE (reference sequence). In nucleotides, the CDR3 is TGTGCCAGCAGCCCCCGGGGTAGCAGGGGGAGTTCACCCCTCCACTTT. This translates into CASSPRGSRGSSPLHF.

The sample holds many counts of this clonotype. The chain employs TRBV27 and TRBJ2-7; D might be TRBD2 (6 bases). CDR3 length equals 13 residues. V lost 7 bases and J 5 bases, leaving 15 bases between the germline ends. Germline-derived CDR1 and CDR2 are MNHEY and SMNVEV (reference sequence). Here the CDR3 DNA reads TGTGCCAGCACCACCGCGGGGTTCCACGAGCAGTACTTC. Residues: CASTTAGFHEQYF.

The chain has TRBV12-3 or TRBV12-4 and TRBJ2-7; 9 nucleotides match TRBD2. V trimming: 2 bases; J trimming: 1 base; junction bases outside the gene matches: 6. This CDR3 has 16 amino acids. CDR3 nucleotides: TGTGCCAGCAGTTTACGCCTAGCGGGAACGTCCTACGAGCAGTACTTC. Protein: CASSLRLAGTSYEQYF.

This clonotype was detected a few times. The genes are TRBV28 and TRBJ2-7; 9 nucleotides match TRBD2. The length of the CDR3 is 16 residues. Germline assignment: CDR1 MDHEN and CDR2 SYDVKM. The V gene end was trimmed by 2 bases and the J gene end by 2 bases; junction bases not matched to a gene: 7. This CDR3 is CASSLRVASGTYEQYF. CDR3 sequence (DNA): TGTGCCAGCAGTTTAAGGGTAGCTAGCGGGACCTACGAGCAGTACTTC.

At least ten counts were recorded for this clonotype. The chain employs TRBV30 and TRBJ2-2; D gene uncertain. The germline V gene has CDR1 GTSNPN and CDR2 SVGIG (reference sequence). The CDR3 loop spans 14 amino acids. Trimming cost V 0 bases and J 1 base, with 6 bases left between them. CDR3: CAWSVIVNTGELFF. The CDR3 DNA sequence: TGTGCCTGGAGTGTAATCGTGAACACCGGGGAGCTGTTTTTT.

This clonotype was seen at least ten times. The V and J genes are TRBV28 and TRBJ1-1; D is unresolved. The CDR3 covers 14 residues. Germline-derived CDR1 and CDR2 are MDHEN and SYDVKM. The V and J ends lost 4 bases and 0 bases respectively, with 9 bases between them. As DNA, the CDR3 is TGTGCCAGCAGTTCTCGGATCGTGAACACTGAAGCTTTCTTT. It codes for CASSSRIVNTEAFF.

V is TRBV5-1 and J is TRBJ2-2; D might be TRBD1 (6 bases). Trimming cost V 9 bases and J 1 base, with 10 bases left between them. Germline assignment: CDR1 SGHRS and CDR2 YFSETQ. The CDR3 loop spans 13 amino acids. The CDR3 nucleotides read TGCGCCACCACGACAGGGAACACCGGGGAGCTGTTTTTT. It yields the protein CATTTGNTGELFF. Full variable domain (rest looked up from reference TRBV5-1 and TRBJ2-2): KAGVTQTPRYLIKTRGQQVTLSCSPISGHRSVSWYQQTPGQGLQFLFEYFSETQRNKGNFPGRFSGRQFSNSRSEMNVSTLELGDSALYLCATTTGNTGELFFGEGSRLTVL.

This clonotype was seen a handful of times. The chain couples TRBV28 to TRBJ2-2; no clear D. The CDR3 is made up of 20 amino acids. The V and J ends lost 10 bases and 0 bases respectively, with 30 bases between them. Germline CDR1 and CDR2: MDHEN and SYDVKM. The CDR3 sequence is CATYTIKGGNRVSNTGELFF. CDR3 sequence (DNA): TGTGCCACCTACACCATCAAAGGTGGAAACCGGGTCTCGAACACCGGGGAGCTGTTTTTT.

Only a few counts were recorded for this clonotype. The rearrangement links TRBV19 to TRBJ1-1; 7 bases map to TRBD1. Germline CDR1 is LNHDA and CDR2 is SQIVND (reference sequence). The trim removed 5 bases at V and 4 bases at J, leaving 7 bases unmatched. CDR3 length: 14 residues. The CDR3 sequence: CASSEGARGTEAFF. The CDR3 DNA is TGTGCCAGTAGTGAGGGGGCGCGTGGCACTGAAGCTTTCTTT. Drawing the rest from reference TRBV19 and TRBJ1-1, the complete variable domain is DGGITQSPKYLFRKEGQNVTLSCEQNLNHDAMYWYRQDPGQGLRLIYYSQIVNDFQKGDIAEGYSVSREKKESFPLTVTSAQKNPTAFYLCASSEGARGTEAFFGQGTRLTVV.

This chain uses TRBV5-6 with TRBJ1-2; maybe TRBD1 (5 bases). CDR3 length: 15 amino acids. Germline CDR1 and CDR2: SGHDT and YYEEEE. Trimming took 3 bases from V and 5 from J, leaving 17 bases between them. For the CDR3, the DNA is TGTGCCAGCAGCTCGAAAATGGACATATGGTATGGCTACACCTTC. Its protein product is CASSSKMDIWYGYTF.

The chain joins TRBV5-4 to TRBJ2-7; 8 bases are a match to TRBD2. With V trimmed by 0 bases and J by 1 base, 3 bases remained unmatched. Germline assignment: CDR1 SGHNT and CDR2 YYREEE (reference sequence). The CDR3 extends over 15 amino acids. The CDR3 protein is CASSLVREASYEQYF. CDR3 DNA sequence: TGTGCCAGCAGCTTGGTGCGGGAGGCATCCTACGAGCAGTACTTC.

This clonotype was seen a few times. This could be a read error, since a much larger clone is one nucleotide away. The CDR3 region has the DNA TGTGCCAGCAGTCGGGACAGGGGATGTGGCTACACCTTC. Its protein product is CASSRDRGCGYTF. The chain has TRBV28 and TRBJ1-2, with 10 positions matching TRBD1. V dropped 5 bases and J dropped 7; count of bases not matched to a gene: 4. CDR3 length: 13 residues. Germline V gene sequence: CDR1 MDHEN, CDR2 SYDVKM.

This clonotype was seen many times. The V call is TRBV5-1, the J call TRBJ1-1, with unresolved D. CDR1 is SGHRS, CDR2 YFSETQ, per germline. V gave up 1 base and J gave up 0 bases, with 7 bases separating them. The CDR3 totals 14 residues. CDR3 region: CASSLSTVNTEAFF. CDR3 coding DNA: TGCGCCAGCAGCTTGTCCACAGTGAACACTGAAGCTTTCTTT.

This clonotype was detected a few times. The V call is TRBV6-4, the J call TRBJ1-5; 7 bases match TRBD1. This CDR3 is 15 amino acids long. Germline V lookup: CDR1 MRHNA, CDR2 SNTAGT. V shed 7 bases, J shed 0 bases, and the junction held 6 bases outside the gene matches. CDR3 sequence reads: CASKKTGFSNQPQHF. CDR3 coding DNA: TGTGCCAGCAAAAAGACAGGGTTTAGCAATCAGCCCCAGCATTTT.

This sequence joins TRBV4-3 and TRBJ1-1; TRBD1 matches at 8 bases. Trimming at V came to 5 bases and at J to 2 bases, leaving 10 bases not matched to a gene. From germline, CDR1 is LGHNA and CDR2 YSLEER. This CDR3 contains 16 residues. The DNA of the CDR3 is TGCGCCAGCAGCTCCCCCTGGGGGACAGGTAACACTGAAGCTTTCTTT. Translating it yields CASSSPWGTGNTEAFF.

This clonotype was counted between two and nine times. The rearrangement joins TRBV30 to TRBJ2-2, with a tentative D call TRBD2 (6 bases). There are 15 residues in the CDR3. V was clipped by 4 bases and J by 3 bases, with 15 bases between them. Germline-derived CDR1 and CDR2 are GTSNPN and SVGIG (reference sequence). In nucleotides, the CDR3 is TGTGCCTGGAAGGGAGGCCTAGTGTACACCGGGGAGCTGTTTTTT. It specifies CAWKGGLVYTGELFF.

A note on this clonotype: It may be a read error: a sequence one base away is much more abundant. The CDR3 reads CASSPRGFYEQFF. The CDR3 coding sequence is TGTGCCAGCAGTCCCAGAGGGTTTTACGAGCAGTTCTTC. The J gene is TRBJ2-1, the V gene TRBV28; D perhaps matches TRBD2 (5 bases). The CDR3 runs 13 residues. Trimming took 5 bases from V and 10 from J, leaving 15 bases between them. CDR1 MDHEN and CDR2 SYDVKM come from the germline V gene. Using reference TRBV28 and TRBJ2-1 for the parts outside the CDR3, the full variable domain is DVKVTQSSRYLVKRTGEKVFLECVQDMDHENMFWYRQDPGLGLRLIYFSYDVKMKEKGDIPEGYSVSREKKERFSLILESASTNQTSMYLCASSPRGFYEQFFGPGTRLTVL.

This rearrangement joins TRBV24-1 to TRBJ2-1; weak D call: TRBD1 (5 bases). Trimming cost V 0 bases and J 7 bases, with 12 bases left between them. CDR1 is KGHDR, CDR2 SFDVKD, per germline. The length of the CDR3 is 15 residues. CDR3 coding DNA: TGTGCCACCAGTGATTTGCGTAGGGGTGGGAATGAGCAGTTCTTC. Translated, it gives CATSDLRRGGNEQFF.

V is TRBV15 and J is TRBJ1-5; the D is unclear. This CDR3 spans 12 amino acids. V lost 0 bases and J lost 6, with 3 bases in between. Germline assignment: CDR1 LNHNV and CDR2 YYDKDF (reference sequence). In DNA form, the CDR3 reads TGTGCCACCAGCAGAGATTTTCAGCCCCAGCATTTT. Its translation: CATSRDFQPQHF.

In its sample, this clonotype was seen a few times. This sequence joins TRBV7-2 and TRBJ2-4, with no clear D. V was cut by 1 base and J by 0 bases, with 19 bases left in between. The CDR3 has 19 amino acids. Germline loops: CDR1 SGHTA, CDR2 FQGNSA. Written as DNA, the CDR3 is TGTGCCAGCAGCTTAGAGGTGGGATGGCCCCCCCTAGCCAAAAACATTCAGTACTTC. Amino acid sequence: CASSLEVGWPPLAKNIQYF.

Many counts were recorded for this clonotype. The chain combines TRBV2 with TRBJ2-5; perhaps TRBD2 as D (6 bases). Trimming took 1 base from V and 3 from J, leaving 6 bases between them. From germline, CDR1 is SNHLY and CDR2 FYNNEI. The CDR3 spans 13 residues. CDR3 region: CASSEGGEETQYF. Written as DNA, the CDR3 is TGTGCCAGCAGTGAAGGGGGGGAAGAGACCCAGTACTTC.

The sample holds many counts of this clonotype. The rearrangement links TRBV7-2 to TRBJ2-7, with 11 positions matching TRBD1. V trimming: 5 bases; J trimming: 1 base; junction bases outside the gene matches: 13. This CDR3 comprises 18 residues. CDR1 and CDR2 (germline): SGHTA, FQGNSA. The DNA for the CDR3 is TGTGCCAGCAGCCCCCGGGACAGGGGGACATCGGGGTCCTACGAGCAGTACTTC. Translating it yields CASSPRDRGTSGSYEQYF.

The V call is TRBV13, the J call TRBJ1-1; 7 bases are a match to TRBD1. V trimming: 3 bases; J trimming: 4 bases; junction bases outside the gene matches: 8. The CDR3 loop spans 15 amino acids. Germline V gives CDR1 PRHDT, CDR2 FYEKMQ (reference sequence). The CDR3 region is CASSFAETGPTEAFF. CDR3 DNA sequence: TGTGCCAGCAGCTTCGCGGAGACAGGGCCCACTGAAGCTTTCTTT.

This clonotype showed up many times. The V call is TRBV20-1, the J call TRBJ1-2; no clear D gene. Germline V gene sequence: CDR1 DFQATT, CDR2 SNEGSKA (reference sequence). There are 15 residues in the CDR3. Trimming pared 0 bases from V and 1 base from J, leaving 12 bases between. The CDR3: CSARDLVGINYGYTF. For the CDR3, the DNA is TGCAGTGCTAGAGATCTAGTAGGGATTAACTATGGCTACACCTTC.